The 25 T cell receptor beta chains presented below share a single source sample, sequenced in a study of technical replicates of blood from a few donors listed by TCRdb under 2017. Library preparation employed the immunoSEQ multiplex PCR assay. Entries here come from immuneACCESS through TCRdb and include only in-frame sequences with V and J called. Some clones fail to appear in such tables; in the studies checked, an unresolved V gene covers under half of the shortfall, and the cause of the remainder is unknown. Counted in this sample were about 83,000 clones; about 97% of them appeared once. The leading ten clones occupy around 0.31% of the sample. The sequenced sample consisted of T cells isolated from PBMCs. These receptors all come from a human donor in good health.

The CDR3 DNA reads TGTGCCAGCAGTTTTCGCAGGGAAGTACAAGAGACCCAGTACTTC. Translation: CASSFRREVQETQYF. The rearrangement links TRBV28 to TRBJ2-5; possibly TRBD1 for D (5 bases). Trimming stripped 3 bases from V and 2 bases from J, with 13 bases between. Germline-derived CDR1 and CDR2 are MDHEN and SYDVKM. The CDR3 is 15 amino acids.

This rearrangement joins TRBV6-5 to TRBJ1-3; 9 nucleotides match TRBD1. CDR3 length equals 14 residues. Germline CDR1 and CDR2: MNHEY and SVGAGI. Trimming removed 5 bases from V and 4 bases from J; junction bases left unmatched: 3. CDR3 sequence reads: CASSGQGRGNTIYF. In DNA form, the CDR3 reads TGTGCCAGCAGTGGACAGGGGAGAGGAAACACCATATATTTT.

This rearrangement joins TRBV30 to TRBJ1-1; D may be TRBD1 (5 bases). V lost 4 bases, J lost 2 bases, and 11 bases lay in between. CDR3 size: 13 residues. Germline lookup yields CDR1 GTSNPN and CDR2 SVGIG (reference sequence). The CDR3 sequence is CAWTRGGNTEAFF. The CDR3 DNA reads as TGTGCCTGGACTAGGGGAGGCAACACTGAAGCTTTCTTT.

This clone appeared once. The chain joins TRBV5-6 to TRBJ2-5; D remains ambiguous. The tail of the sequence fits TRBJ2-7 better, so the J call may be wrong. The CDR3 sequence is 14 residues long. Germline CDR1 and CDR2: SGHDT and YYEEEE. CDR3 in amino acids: CASSPVPSSYEQYF. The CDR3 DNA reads TGTGCCAGCAGCCCAGTCCCTAGCTCCTACGAGCAGTACTTC.

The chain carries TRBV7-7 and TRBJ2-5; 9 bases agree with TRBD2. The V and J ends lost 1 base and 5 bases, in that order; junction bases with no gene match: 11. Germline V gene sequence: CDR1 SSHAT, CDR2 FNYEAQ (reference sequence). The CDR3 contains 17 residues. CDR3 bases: TGTGCCAGCAGCTTAGAAAGCGGAGCGGGAGGCGGGGAGACCCAGTACTTC. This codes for CASSLESGAGGGETQYF.

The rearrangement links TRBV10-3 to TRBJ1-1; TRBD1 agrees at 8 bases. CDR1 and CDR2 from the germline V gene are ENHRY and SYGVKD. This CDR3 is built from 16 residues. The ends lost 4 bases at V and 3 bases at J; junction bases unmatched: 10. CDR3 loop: CAISGQSQGAYTEAFF. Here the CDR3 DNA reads TGTGCCATCAGTGGGCAGTCGCAGGGGGCTTACACTGAAGCTTTCTTT.

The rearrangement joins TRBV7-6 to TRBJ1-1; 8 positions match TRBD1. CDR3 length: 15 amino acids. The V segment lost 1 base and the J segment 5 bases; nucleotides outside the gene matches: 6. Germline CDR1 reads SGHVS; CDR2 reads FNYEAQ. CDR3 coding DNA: TGTGCCAGCAGCTTAGAAGGACAGGGCCTGACTGAAGCTTTCTTT. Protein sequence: CASSLEGQGLTEAFF.

The CDR3 sequence: CASSFRGSNQPQHF. The CDR3 DNA is TGTGCCAGCAGTTTCCGGGGAAGCAATCAGCCCCAGCATTTT. The chain couples TRBV6-6 to TRBJ1-5; no reliable D call. The ends were cut back, 4 bases at V and 1 base at J, with 8 bases in the middle. This CDR3 is built from 14 residues. CDR1 and CDR2 from the germline V gene are MNHNY and SVGAGI (reference sequence).

DNA for the CDR3: TGTGCCAGCAGCTTGCTGACTAGCGGGAGAAGAAATAATGAGCAGTTCTTC. It encodes CASSLLTSGRRNNEQFF. The rearrangement links TRBV5-4 to TRBJ2-1, with 12 bases matching TRBD2. V lost 1 base to trimming and J lost 7 bases; unmatched junction nucleotides: 9. The CDR3 has 17 residues. The germline CDR1 and CDR2 sequences are SGHNT and YYREEE (reference sequence).

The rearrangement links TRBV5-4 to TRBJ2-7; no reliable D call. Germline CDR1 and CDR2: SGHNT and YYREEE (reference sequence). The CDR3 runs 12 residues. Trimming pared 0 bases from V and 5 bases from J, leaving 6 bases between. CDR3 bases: TGTGCCAGCAGCTTGGCCCGAGACGAGCAGTACTTC. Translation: CASSLARDEQYF.

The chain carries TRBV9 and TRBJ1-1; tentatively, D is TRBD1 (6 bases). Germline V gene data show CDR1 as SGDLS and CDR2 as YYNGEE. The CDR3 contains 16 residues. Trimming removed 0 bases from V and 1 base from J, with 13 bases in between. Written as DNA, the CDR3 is TGTGCCAGCAGCGTAGCTCGGTCAGGGGCGAACACTGAAGCTTTCTTT. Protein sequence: CASSVARSGANTEAFF.

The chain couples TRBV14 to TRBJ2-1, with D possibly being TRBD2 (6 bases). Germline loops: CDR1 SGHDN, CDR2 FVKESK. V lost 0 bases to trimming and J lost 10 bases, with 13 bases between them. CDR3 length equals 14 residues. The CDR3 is CASSQDREWTEQFF. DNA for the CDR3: TGTGCCAGCAGCCAAGACCGGGAGTGGACCGAGCAGTTCTTC. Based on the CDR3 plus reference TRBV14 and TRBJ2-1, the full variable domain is EAGVTQFPSHSVIEKGQTVTLRCDPISGHDNLYWYRRVMGKEIKFLLHFVKESKQDESGMPNNRFLAERTGGTYSTLKVQPAELEDSGVYFCASSQDREWTEQFFGPGTRLTVL.

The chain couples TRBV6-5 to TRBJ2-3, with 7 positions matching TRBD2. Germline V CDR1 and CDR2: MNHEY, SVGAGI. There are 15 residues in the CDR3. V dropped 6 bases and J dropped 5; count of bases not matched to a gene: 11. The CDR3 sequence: CASSMGLLGRDTQYF. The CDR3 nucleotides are TGTGCCAGCAGCATGGGACTATTAGGTCGAGATACGCAGTATTTT.

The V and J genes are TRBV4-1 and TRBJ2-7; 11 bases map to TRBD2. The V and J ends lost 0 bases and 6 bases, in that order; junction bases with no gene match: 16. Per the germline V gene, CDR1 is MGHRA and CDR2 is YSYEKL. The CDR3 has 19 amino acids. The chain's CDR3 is CASSQETSGSYAGGGEQYF. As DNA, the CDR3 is TGCGCCAGCAGCCAAGAAACTAGCGGGAGCTACGCCGGAGGAGGCGAGCAGTACTTC.

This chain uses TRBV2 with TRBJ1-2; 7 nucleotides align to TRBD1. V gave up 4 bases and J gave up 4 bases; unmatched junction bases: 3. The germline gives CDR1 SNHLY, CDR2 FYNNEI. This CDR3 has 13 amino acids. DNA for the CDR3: TGTGCCAGCAGTGGTGGGACAGCCTATGGCTACACCTTC. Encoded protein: CASSGGTAYGYTF.

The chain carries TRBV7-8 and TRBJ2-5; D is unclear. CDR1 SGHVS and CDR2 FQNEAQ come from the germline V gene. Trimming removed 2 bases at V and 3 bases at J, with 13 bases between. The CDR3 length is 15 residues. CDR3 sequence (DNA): TGTGCCAGCAGCTTATATCTCCGGGTAGAAGAGACCCAGTACTTC. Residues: CASSLYLRVEETQYF.

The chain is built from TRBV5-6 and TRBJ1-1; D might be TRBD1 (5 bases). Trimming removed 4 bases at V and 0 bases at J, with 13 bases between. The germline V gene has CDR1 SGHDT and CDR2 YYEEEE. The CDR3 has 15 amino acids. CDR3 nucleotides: TGTGCCAGCAGCCGTGGGGCCTACTTGAACACTGAAGCTTTCTTT. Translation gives CASSRGAYLNTEAFF. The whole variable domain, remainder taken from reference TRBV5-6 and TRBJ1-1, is DAGVTQSPTHLIKTRGQQVTLRCSPKSGHDTVSWYQQALGQGPQFIFQYYEEEERQRGNFPDRFSGHQFPNYSSELNVNALLLGDSALYLCASSRGAYLNTEAFFGQGTRLTVV.

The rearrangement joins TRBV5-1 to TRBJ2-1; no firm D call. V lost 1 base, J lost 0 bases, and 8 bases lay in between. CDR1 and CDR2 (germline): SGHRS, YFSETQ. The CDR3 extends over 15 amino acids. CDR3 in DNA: TGCGCCAGCAGCTTGAGTCCACTCTCCTACAATGAGCAGTTCTTC. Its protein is CASSLSPLSYNEQFF.

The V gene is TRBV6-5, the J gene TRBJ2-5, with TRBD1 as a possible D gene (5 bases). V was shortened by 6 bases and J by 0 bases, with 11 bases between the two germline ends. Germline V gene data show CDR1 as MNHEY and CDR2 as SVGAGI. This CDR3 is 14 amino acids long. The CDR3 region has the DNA TGTGCCAGCAGCGACAGCGAGGACCAAGAGACCCAGTACTTC. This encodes CASSDSEDQETQYF.

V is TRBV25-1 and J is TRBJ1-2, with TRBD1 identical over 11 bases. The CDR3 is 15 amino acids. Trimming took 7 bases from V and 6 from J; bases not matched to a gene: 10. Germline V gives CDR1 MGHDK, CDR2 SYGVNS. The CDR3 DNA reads TGTGCCAGCACTCCCGGCCGGGACAGGGGGGATGGCTACACCTTC. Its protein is CASTPGRDRGDGYTF.

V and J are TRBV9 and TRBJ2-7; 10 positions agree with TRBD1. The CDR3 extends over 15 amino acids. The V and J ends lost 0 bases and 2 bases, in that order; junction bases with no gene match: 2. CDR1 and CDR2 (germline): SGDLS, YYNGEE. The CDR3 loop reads CASSVEDRGTYEQYF. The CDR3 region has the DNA TGTGCCAGCAGCGTAGAGGACAGGGGGACCTACGAGCAGTACTTC.

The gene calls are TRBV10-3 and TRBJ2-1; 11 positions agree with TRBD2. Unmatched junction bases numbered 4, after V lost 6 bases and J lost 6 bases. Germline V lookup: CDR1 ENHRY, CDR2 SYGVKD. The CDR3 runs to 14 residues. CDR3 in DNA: TGTGCCATCAGGAGACTAGCGGGAAGCAATGAGCAGTTCTTC. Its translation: CAIRRLAGSNEQFF.

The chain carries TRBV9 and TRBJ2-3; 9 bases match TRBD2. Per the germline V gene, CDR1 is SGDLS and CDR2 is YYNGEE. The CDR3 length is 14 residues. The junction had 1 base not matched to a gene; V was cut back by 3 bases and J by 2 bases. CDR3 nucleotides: TGTGCCAGCAGCGGACTAGCGGACACAGATACGCAGTATTTT. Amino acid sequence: CASSGLADTDTQYF. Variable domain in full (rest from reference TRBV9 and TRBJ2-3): DSGVTQTPKHLITATGQRVTLRCSPRSGDLSVYWYQQSLDQGLQFLIQYYNGEERAKGNILERFSAQQFPDLHSELNLSSLELGDSALYFCASSGLADTDTQYFGPGTRLTVL.

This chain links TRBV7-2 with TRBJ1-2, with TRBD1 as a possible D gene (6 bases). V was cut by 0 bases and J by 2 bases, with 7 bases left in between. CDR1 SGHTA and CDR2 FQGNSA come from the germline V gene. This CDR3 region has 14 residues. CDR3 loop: CASSLAGTNYGYTF. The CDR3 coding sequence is TGTGCCAGCAGCTTAGCCGGGACAAACTATGGCTACACCTTC.

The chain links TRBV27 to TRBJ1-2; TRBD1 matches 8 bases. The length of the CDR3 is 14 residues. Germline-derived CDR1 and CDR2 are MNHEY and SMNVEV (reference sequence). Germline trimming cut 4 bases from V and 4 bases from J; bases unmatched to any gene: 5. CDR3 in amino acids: CASSSRDRIYGYTF. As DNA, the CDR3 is TGTGCCAGCAGTTCCCGGGACAGGATCTATGGCTACACCTTC.